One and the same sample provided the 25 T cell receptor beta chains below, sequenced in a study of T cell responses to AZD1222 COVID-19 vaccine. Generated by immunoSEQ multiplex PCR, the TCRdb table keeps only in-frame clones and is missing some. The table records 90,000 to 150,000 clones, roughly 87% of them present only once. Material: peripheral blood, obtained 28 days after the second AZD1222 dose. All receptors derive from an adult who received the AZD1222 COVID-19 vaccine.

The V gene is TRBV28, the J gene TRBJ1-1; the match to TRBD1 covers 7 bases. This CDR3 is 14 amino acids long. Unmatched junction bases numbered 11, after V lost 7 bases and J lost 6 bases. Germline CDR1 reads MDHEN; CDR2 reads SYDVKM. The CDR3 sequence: CASIKRQGASEAFF. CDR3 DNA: TGTGCCAGCATCAAGAGACAGGGAGCCTCTGAAGCTTTCTTT.

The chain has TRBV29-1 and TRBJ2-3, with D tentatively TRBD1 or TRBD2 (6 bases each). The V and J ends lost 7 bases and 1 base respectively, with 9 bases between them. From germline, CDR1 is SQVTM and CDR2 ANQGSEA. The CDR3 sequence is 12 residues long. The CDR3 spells CSAGAGTDTQYF. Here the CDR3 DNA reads TGCAGCGCGGGGGCAGGCACAGATACGCAGTATTTT.

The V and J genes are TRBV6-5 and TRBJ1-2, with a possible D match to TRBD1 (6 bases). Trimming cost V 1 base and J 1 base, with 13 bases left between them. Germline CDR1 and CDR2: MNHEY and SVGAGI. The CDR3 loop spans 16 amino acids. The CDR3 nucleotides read TGTGCCAGCAGTTACTTAGGGCTACAGGGTAACTATGGCTACACCTTC. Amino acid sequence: CASSYLGLQGNYGYTF.

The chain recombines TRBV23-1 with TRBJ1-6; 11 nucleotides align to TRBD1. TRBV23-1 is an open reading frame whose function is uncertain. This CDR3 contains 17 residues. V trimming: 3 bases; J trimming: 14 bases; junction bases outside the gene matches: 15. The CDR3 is CASSHRTGGSGGRTLHF. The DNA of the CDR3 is TGCGCCAGCAGTCACCGGACAGGGGGCTCGGGCGGCAGAACCCTCCACTTT.

The CDR3 sequence: CASSPGGPSGYTF. CDR3 coding DNA: TGTGCCAGCAGCCCAGGGGGACCGAGTGGCTACACCTTC. The J gene is TRBJ1-2, the V gene TRBV7-2; 7 nucleotides align to TRBD1. V lost 5 bases, J lost 7 bases, and 7 bases stayed unmatched. CDR3 length equals 13 residues. The germline gives CDR1 SGHTA, CDR2 FQGNSA.

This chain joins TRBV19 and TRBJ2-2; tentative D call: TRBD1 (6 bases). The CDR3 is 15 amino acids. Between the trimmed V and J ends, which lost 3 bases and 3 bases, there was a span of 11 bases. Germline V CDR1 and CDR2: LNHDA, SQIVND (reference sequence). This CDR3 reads CASSMGTLHTGELFF. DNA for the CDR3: TGTGCCAGTAGTATGGGGACACTTCACACCGGGGAGCTGTTTTTT.

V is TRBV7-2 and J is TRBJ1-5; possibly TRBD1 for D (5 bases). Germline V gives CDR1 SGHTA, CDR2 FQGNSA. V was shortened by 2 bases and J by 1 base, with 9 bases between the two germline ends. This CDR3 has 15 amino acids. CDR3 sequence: CASSLSGGSNQPQHF. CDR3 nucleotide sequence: TGTGCCAGCAGCTTAAGTGGGGGGAGCAATCAGCCCCAGCATTTT. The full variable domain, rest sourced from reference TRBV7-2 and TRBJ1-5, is GAGVSQSPSNKVTEKGKDVELRCDPISGHTALYWYRQSLGQGLEFLIYFQGNSAPDKSGLPSDRFSAERTGGSVSTLTIQRTQQEDSAVYLCASSLSGGSNQPQHFGDGTRLSIL.

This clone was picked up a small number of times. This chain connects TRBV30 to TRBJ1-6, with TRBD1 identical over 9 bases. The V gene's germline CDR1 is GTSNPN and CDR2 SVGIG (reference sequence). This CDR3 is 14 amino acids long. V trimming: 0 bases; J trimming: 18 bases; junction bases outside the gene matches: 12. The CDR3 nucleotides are TGTGCCTGGAGTGTAGACAGGGGGTTCGAACGGACCCACTTT. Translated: CAWSVDRGFERTHF.

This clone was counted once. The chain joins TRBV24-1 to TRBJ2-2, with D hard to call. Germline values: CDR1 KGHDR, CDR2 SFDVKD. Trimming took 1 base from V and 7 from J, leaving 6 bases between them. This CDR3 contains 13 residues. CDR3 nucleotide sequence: TGTGCCACCAGTGATTTAGTGGGCGGGGAGCTGTTTTTT. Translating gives CATSDLVGGELFF.

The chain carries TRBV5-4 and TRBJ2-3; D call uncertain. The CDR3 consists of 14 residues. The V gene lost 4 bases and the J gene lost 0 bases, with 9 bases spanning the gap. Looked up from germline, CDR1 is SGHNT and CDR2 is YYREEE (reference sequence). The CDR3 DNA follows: TGTGCCAGCAGCCCGGCCAGAAGCACAGATACGCAGTATTTT. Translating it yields CASSPARSTDTQYF.

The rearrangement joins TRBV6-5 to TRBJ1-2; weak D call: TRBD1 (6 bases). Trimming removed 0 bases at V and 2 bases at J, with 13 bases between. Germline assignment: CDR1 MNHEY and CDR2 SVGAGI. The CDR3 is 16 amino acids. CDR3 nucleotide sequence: TGTGCCAGCAGTTACTCGTGGGACACCTTGAACTATGGCTACACCTTC. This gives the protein CASSYSWDTLNYGYTF.

CDR3 sequence: CASSVGTAINSPLHF. The CDR3 nucleotides are TGTGCCAGCAGTGTAGGGACAGCCATTAATTCACCCCTCCACTTT. The V and J genes are TRBV2 and TRBJ1-6; 7 bases are a match to TRBD1. V dropped 4 bases and J dropped 6; count of bases not matched to a gene: 6. The germline V gene has CDR1 SNHLY and CDR2 FYNNEI. The CDR3 extends over 15 amino acids.

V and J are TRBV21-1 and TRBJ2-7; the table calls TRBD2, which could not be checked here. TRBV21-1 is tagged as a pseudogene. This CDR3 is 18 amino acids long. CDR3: CASSKDPRGSCQSYEQYF. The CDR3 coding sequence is TGTGCCAGCAGCAAAGATCCGCGGGGGAGTTGTCAATCCTACGAGCAGTACTTC.

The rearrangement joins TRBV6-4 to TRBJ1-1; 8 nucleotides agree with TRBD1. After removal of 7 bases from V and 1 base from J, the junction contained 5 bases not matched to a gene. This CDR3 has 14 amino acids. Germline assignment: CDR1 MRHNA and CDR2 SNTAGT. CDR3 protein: CASKGTGGNTEAFF. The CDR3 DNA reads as TGTGCCAGCAAAGGGACAGGCGGGAACACTGAAGCTTTCTTT.

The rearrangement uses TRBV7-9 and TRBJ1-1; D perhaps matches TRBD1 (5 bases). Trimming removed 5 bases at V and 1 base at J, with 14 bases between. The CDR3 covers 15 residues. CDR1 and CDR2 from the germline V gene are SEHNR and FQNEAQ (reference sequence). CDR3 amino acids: CASSPAGTENTEAFF. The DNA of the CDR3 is TGTGCCAGCAGCCCTGCCGGGACCGAGAACACTGAAGCTTTCTTT.

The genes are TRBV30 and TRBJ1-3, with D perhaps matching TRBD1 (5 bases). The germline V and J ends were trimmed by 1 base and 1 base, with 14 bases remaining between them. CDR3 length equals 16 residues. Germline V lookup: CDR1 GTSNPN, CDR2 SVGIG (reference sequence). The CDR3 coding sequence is TGTGCCTGGAGTGCTTCCCCGGGGACTTCTGGAAACACCATATATTTT. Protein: CAWSASPGTSGNTIYF.

The CDR3 spells CASSPREDRIINYGYTF. CDR3 nucleotide sequence: TGTGCCAGCAGCCCCCGAGAGGACCGCATCATTAACTATGGCTACACCTTC. The chain uses TRBV21-1 and TRBJ1-2. TRBV21-1 is a listed pseudogene. The CDR3 sequence is 17 residues long.

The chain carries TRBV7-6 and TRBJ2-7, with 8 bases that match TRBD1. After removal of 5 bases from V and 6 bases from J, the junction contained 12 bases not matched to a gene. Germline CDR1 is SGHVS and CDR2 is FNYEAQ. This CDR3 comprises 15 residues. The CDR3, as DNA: TGTGCCAGCAGCCCTACCGGGACAGGAGCCCTCGAGCAGTACTTC. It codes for CASSPTGTGALEQYF.

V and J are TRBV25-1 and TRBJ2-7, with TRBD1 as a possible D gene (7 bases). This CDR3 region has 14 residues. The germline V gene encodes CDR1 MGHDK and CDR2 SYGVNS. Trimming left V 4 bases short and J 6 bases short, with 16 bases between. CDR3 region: CASSVGGGEGEQYF. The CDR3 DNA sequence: TGTGCCAGCAGTGTAGGAGGGGGCGAAGGCGAGCAGTACTTC.

This chain's CDR3 is CASSVAGLANTGELFF. CDR3 nucleotides: TGTGCCAGCAGCGTAGCGGGCCTCGCGAACACCGGGGAGCTGTTTTTT. The rearrangement uses TRBV9 and TRBJ2-2; no firm D call. Trimming left V 0 bases short and J 0 bases short, with 9 bases between. Germline V gene sequence: CDR1 SGDLS, CDR2 YYNGEE. The CDR3 sequence is 16 residues long.

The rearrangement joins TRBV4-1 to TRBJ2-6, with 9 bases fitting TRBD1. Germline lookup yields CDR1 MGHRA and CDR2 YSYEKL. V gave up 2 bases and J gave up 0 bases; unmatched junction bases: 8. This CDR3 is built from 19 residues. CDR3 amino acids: CASSQRTGVSLSGANVLTF. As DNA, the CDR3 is TGCGCCAGCAGCCAACGGACAGGGGTCTCCCTCTCTGGGGCCAACGTCCTGACTTTC.

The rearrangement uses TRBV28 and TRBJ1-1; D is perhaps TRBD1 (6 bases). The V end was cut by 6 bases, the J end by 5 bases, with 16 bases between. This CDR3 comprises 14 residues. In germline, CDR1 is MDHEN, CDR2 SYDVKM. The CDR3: CASSLRGAVTEAFF. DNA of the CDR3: TGTGCCAGCAGCCTGAGGGGGGCGGTAACTGAAGCTTTCTTT. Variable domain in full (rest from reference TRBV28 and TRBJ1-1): DVKVTQSSRYLVKRTGEKVFLECVQDMDHENMFWYRQDPGLGLRLIYFSYDVKMKEKGDIPEGYSVSREKKERFSLILESASTNQTSMYLCASSLRGAVTEAFFGQGTRLTVV.

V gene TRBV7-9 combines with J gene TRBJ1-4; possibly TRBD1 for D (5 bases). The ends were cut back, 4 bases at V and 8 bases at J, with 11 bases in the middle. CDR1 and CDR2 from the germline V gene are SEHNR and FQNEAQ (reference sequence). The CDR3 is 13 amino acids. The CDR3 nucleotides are TGTGCCAGCAGCTCCTCAGGACACGAAAAACTGTTTTTT. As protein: CASSSSGHEKLFF.

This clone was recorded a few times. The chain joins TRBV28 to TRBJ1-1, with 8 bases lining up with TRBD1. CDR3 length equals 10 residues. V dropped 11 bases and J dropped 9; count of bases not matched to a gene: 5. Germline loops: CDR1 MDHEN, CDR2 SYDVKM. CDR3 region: CAGGQGKAFF. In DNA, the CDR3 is TGTGCCGGAGGACAGGGAAAAGCTTTCTTT.

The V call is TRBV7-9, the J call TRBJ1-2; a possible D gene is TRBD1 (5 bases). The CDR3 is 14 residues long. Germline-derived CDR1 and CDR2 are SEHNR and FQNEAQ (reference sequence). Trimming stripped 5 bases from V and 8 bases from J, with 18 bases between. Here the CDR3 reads CASSLFTGSWGYTF. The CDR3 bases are TGTGCCAGCAGCCTATTTACAGGCTCGTGGGGCTACACCTTC.